The 4 T cell receptor beta chains reported below all come from one sample, sequenced in a study of cytomegalovirus exposure and HLA in healthy donors. The PCR ran on 60 Vbeta and 13 Jbeta primers. The assay was immunoSEQ multiplex PCR, and TCRdb's table has in-frame clones only and misses some. The table includes over 100,000 clones, roughly 80% detected once. Sequenced material: PBMCs. These receptors all come from a woman in her 30s in good health and CMV-seropositive.

The rearrangement uses TRBV7-6 and TRBJ2-1, with a tentative D call TRBD1 (7 bases). Germline lookup yields CDR1 SGHVS and CDR2 FNYEAQ. The CDR3 covers 15 residues. Trimming took 4 bases from V and 7 from J, leaving 17 bases between them. CDR3 residues: CASSSARAGGNEQFF. CDR3 DNA: TGTGCCAGCAGCTCCGCCCGGGCAGGGGGGAATGAGCAGTTCTTC.

The chain links TRBV6-1 to TRBJ1-6; possible D gene TRBD1, 5 bases. The germline V and J ends were trimmed by 6 bases and 4 bases, with 10 bases remaining between them. Per the germline V gene, CDR1 is MNHNS and CDR2 is SASEGT. This CDR3 has 14 amino acids. CDR3 nucleotides: TGTGCCAGCAGCGCGGGACCTTATAATTCACCCCTCCACTTT. Amino acids: CASSAGPYNSPLHF.

V usage is TRBV5-1 and J usage is TRBJ2-1; TRBD1 matches at 9 bases. Germline CDR1 and CDR2: SGHRS and YFSETQ. The CDR3 runs to 15 residues. J lost 6 bases, V lost 0 bases, and 4 bases had no gene match. The CDR3: CASSLATDRGNEQFF. The DNA for the CDR3 is TGCGCCAGCAGCTTGGCCACGGACAGGGGCAATGAGCAGTTCTTC.

The chain carries TRBV19 and TRBJ2-3, with a tentative D call TRBD1 (6 bases). The germline V and J ends were trimmed by 1 base and 6 bases, with 11 bases remaining between them. The CDR3 contains 14 residues. In germline, CDR1 is LNHDA, CDR2 SQIVND (reference sequence). As DNA, the CDR3 is TGTGCCAGTAGTATAGCTCAGGACAGCGATACGCAGTATTTT. Protein: CASSIAQDSDTQYF.